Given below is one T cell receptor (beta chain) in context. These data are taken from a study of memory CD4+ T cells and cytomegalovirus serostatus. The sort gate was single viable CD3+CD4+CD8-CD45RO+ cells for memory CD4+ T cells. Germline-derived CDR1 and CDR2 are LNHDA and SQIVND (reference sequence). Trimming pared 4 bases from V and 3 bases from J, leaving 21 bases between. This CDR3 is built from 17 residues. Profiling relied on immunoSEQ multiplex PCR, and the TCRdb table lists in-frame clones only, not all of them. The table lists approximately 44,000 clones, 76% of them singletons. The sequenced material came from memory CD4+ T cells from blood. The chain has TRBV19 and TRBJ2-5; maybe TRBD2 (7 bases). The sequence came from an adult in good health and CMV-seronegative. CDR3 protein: CASSTKRLGGLEETQYF. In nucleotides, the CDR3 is TGTGCCAGTAGTACCAAACGCCTCGGGGGGCTCGAAGAGACCCAGTACTTC.